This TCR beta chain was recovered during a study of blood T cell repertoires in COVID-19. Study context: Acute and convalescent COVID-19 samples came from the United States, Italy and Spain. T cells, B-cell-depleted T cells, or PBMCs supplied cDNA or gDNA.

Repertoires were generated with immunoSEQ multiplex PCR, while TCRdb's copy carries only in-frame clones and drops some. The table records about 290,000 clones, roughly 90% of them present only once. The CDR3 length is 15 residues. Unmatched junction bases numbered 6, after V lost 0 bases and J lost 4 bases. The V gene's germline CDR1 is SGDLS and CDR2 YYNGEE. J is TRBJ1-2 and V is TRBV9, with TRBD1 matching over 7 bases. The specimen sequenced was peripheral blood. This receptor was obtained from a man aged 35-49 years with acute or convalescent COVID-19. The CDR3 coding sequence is TGTGCCAGCAGCGTAGGGGACAGCGCTTTCTATGGCTACACCTTC. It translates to CASSVGDSAFYGYTF.